This is a list of T cell receptor beta chains from one sample in a study of tumor-infiltrating lymphocytes in oesophageal squamous cell carcinoma. TCRdb processed the PCR reads anew with MiXCR; each CDR3 protein has one entry. The profile covers thousands of distinct CDR3 sequences, with more than 15% appearing a single time and about 12% taken by the ten largest. What was sequenced was blood. The origin of the receptors is a male donor with esophageal squamous cell carcinoma. The CDR3 runs from the conserved cysteine through the conserved F or W. Each record gives: CDR3 protein, CDR3 DNA, clone size, J gene, V gene, D gene. The D gene is left open where the match is weak. Where a row states a size, it is once, few, many or the class of an expanded clone; other rows omit it.

cdr3_aa: CASSLGRVGGGANVLTF
cdr3_nt: TGTGCCAGCAGTTTGGGCAGAGTAGGAGGTGGGGCCAACGTCCTGACTTTC
clone_size: medium-sized
j_call: TRBJ2-6
v_call: TRBV12-3/TRBV12-4
d_call: -

cdr3_aa: CASSAGAWFEAFF
cdr3_nt: TGTGCCAGCAGTGCAGGGGCTTGGTTCGAAGCTTTCTTT
clone_size: medium-sized
j_call: TRBJ1-1
v_call: TRBV6-1
d_call: -

cdr3_aa: CASSLGETGKKFF
cdr3_nt: TGTGCCAGCAGCTTGGGAGAGACAGGGAAGAAGTTCTTC
clone_size: large
j_call: TRBJ2-1
v_call: TRBV7-8
d_call: TRBD1

cdr3_aa: CASSPGPWDTGELFF
cdr3_nt: TGTGCCAGCAGCCCGGGACCTTGGGACACCGGGGAGCTGTTTTTT
clone_size: medium-sized
j_call: TRBJ2-2
v_call: TRBV7-3
d_call: -

cdr3_aa: CASSQELVAGGPYEQFF
cdr3_nt: TGTGCCAGCAGCCAGGAGTTGGTAGCGGGGGGGCCCTATGAGCAGTTCTTC
clone_size: -
j_call: TRBJ2-1
v_call: TRBV7-6
d_call: TRBD2

cdr3_aa: CASSPWGLNNEQFF
cdr3_nt: TGTGCCAGCAGCCCCTGGGGGTTGAACAATGAGCAGTTCTTC
clone_size: many
j_call: TRBJ2-1
v_call: TRBV6-4
d_call: -

cdr3_aa: CASSFAGTTPYEQYF
cdr3_nt: TGCGCCAGCAGCTTCGCGGGGACCACCCCCTACGAGCAGTACTTC
clone_size: many
j_call: TRBJ2-7
v_call: TRBV5-1
d_call: -

cdr3_aa: CASSLTGAFDDAEQYF
cdr3_nt: TGTGCCAGCAGCTTAACGGGGGCCTTTGACGACGCTGAGCAGTACTTC
clone_size: medium-sized
j_call: TRBJ2-7
v_call: TRBV7-3
d_call: -

cdr3_aa: CASSLANSGNSPLHF
cdr3_nt: TGTGCCAGCAGCTTGGCCAATTCAGGAAATTCACCCCTCCACTTT
clone_size: few
j_call: TRBJ1-6
v_call: TRBV5-6
d_call: -

cdr3_aa: CASSLGQNNQPQHF
cdr3_nt: TGTGCCAGCAGCTTGGGACAGAACAATCAGCCCCAGCATTTT
clone_size: -
j_call: TRBJ1-5
v_call: TRBV5-6
d_call: -

cdr3_aa: CASSQLASLVNEQFF
cdr3_nt: TGTGCCAGCAGCCAACTAGCTTCTCTAGTCAATGAGCAGTTCTTC
clone_size: many
j_call: TRBJ2-1
v_call: TRBV3-1
d_call: -

cdr3_aa: CASSNRITSTDTQYF
cdr3_nt: TGTGCCAGCAGCAACAGGATAACTAGCACAGATACGCAGTATTTT
clone_size: medium-sized
j_call: TRBJ2-3
v_call: TRBV7-9
d_call: -

cdr3_aa: CASSLTANTGELFF
cdr3_nt: TGTGCCAGCAGCTTGACAGCGAACACCGGGGAGCTGTTTTTT
clone_size: -
j_call: TRBJ2-2
v_call: TRBV2
d_call: -

cdr3_aa: CASSIESPGELFF
cdr3_nt: TGTGCCAGTAGTATAGAGTCCCCCGGGGAGCTGTTTTTT
clone_size: many
j_call: TRBJ2-2
v_call: TRBV19
d_call: -

cdr3_aa: CASSSGTGVSAGELFF
cdr3_nt: TGTGCCAGCAGCTCAGGGACAGGGGTGTCGGCCGGGGAGCTGTTTTTT
clone_size: medium-sized
j_call: TRBJ2-2
v_call: TRBV7-3
d_call: TRBD1

cdr3_aa: CASSSRTSGGTGELFF
cdr3_nt: TGTGCCAGCAGCTCCCGGACTAGCGGGGGAACCGGGGAGCTGTTTTTT
clone_size: many
j_call: TRBJ2-2
v_call: TRBV11-3
d_call: TRBD2

cdr3_aa: CASSPQQNTDTQYF
cdr3_nt: TGTGCCAGCTCACCACAGCAGAACACAGATACGCAGTATTTT
clone_size: many
j_call: TRBJ2-3
v_call: TRBV18
d_call: -

cdr3_aa: CASSTGGQRNSPLHF
cdr3_nt: TGTGCCAGCAGCACGGGTGGGCAGCGTAATTCACCCCTCCACTTC
clone_size: many
j_call: TRBJ2-7
v_call: TRBV6-1
d_call: -